These T cell receptor beta chains were read from a single sample in a study of blood T cell repertoires in COVID-19. The table came from immunoSEQ multiplex PCR; TCRdb's copy has only in-frame clones and leaves some out. The sample holds around 70,000 clones, less than 85% seen once. Material: peripheral blood. The receptor set was obtained from a man aged 55-75 years with acute or convalescent COVID-19. Both conserved end residues are part of each CDR3. The order of the fields is clone size, D gene, J gene, V gene, CDR3 protein, CDR3 DNA. D genes are given only for firm matches. Clone size is given for some rows only: seen once, a few or many times, or a class if the clone is expanded.

clone_size: .
d_call: TRBD1
j_call: TRBJ2-7
v_call: TRBV30
cdr3_aa: CAFGTGLSYEQYF
cdr3_nt: TGTGCCTTTGGGACAGGGCTTTCCTACGAGCAGTACTTC

clone_size: many
d_call: TRBD1
j_call: TRBJ2-7
v_call: TRBV6-1
cdr3_aa: CASSEAVQGVGSYEQYF
cdr3_nt: TGTGCCAGCAGTGAAGCGGTTCAGGGGGTAGGGTCCTACGAGCAGTACTTC

clone_size: .
d_call: TRBD2
j_call: TRBJ2-3
v_call: TRBV11-2
cdr3_aa: CASSLIAGAHPDTQYF
cdr3_nt: TGTGCCAGCAGTTTAATAGCGGGGGCCCACCCGGATACGCAGTATTTT

clone_size: .
d_call: TRBD1
j_call: TRBJ1-2
v_call: TRBV5-1
cdr3_aa: CASSYRTGYYGYTF
cdr3_nt: TGCGCCAGCAGCTATAGGACAGGGTACTATGGCTACACCTTC

clone_size: .
d_call: TRBD1
j_call: TRBJ2-2
v_call: TRBV10-1
cdr3_aa: CASTGTGAGELFF
cdr3_nt: TGCGCCAGCACAGGGACAGGGGCCGGGGAGCTGTTTTTT

clone_size: once
d_call: .
j_call: TRBJ1-6
v_call: TRBV19
cdr3_aa: CKKEGSLHF
cdr3_nt: TGTAAAAAGGAGGGCTCCCTCCACTTT

clone_size: .
d_call: .
j_call: TRBJ1-2
v_call: TRBV14
cdr3_aa: CASSQARGMVYTF
cdr3_nt: TGTGCCAGCAGCCAAGCGCGGGGAATGGTCTACACCTTC

clone_size: .
d_call: .
j_call: TRBJ1-1
v_call: TRBV5-4
cdr3_aa: CASSDRTLNTEAFF
cdr3_nt: TGTGCCAGCAGCGACCGGACTTTGAACACTGAAGCTTTCTTT

clone_size: .
d_call: .
j_call: TRBJ1-4
v_call: TRBV11-2
cdr3_aa: CASRGGEKLFF
cdr3_nt: TGTGCCAGCCGGGGTGGGGAAAAACTGTTTTTT

clone_size: .
d_call: .
j_call: TRBJ1-2
v_call: TRBV2
cdr3_aa: CASSEEWEGGGYTF
cdr3_nt: TGTGCCAGCAGTGAAGAGTGGGAGGGGGGTGGCTACACCTTC

clone_size: .
d_call: .
j_call: TRBJ1-3
v_call: TRBV7-2
cdr3_aa: CASSLGTFSGNTIYF
cdr3_nt: TGTGCCAGCAGCTTAGGGACTTTCTCTGGAAACACCATATATTTT

clone_size: .
d_call: .
j_call: TRBJ1-1
v_call: TRBV6-5
cdr3_aa: CASGTGGQPEAFF
cdr3_nt: TGTGCCAGCGGGACGGGGGGTCAGCCTGAAGCTTTCTTT

clone_size: few
d_call: .
j_call: TRBJ2-7
v_call: TRBV6-4
cdr3_aa: CASSETGESPYEQYF
cdr3_nt: TGTGCCAGCAGTGAGACGGGGGAATCACCCTACGAGCAGTACTTC

clone_size: medium-sized
d_call: .
j_call: TRBJ1-5
v_call: TRBV19
cdr3_aa: CASSIDAQSAQHF
cdr3_nt: TGTGCCAGTAGTATAGACGCCCAATCGGCCCAGCATTTT

clone_size: once
d_call: .
j_call: TRBJ2-4
v_call: TRBV6-6
cdr3_aa: CASSYSTSSESDIQYF
cdr3_nt: TGTGCCAGCAGTTACTCGACGTCTAGTGAGAGCGACATTCAGTACTTC

clone_size: .
d_call: TRBD1
j_call: TRBJ1-2
v_call: TRBV10-3
cdr3_aa: CAIRRAGGNYGYTF
cdr3_nt: TGTGCCATCAGGCGGGCAGGGGGCAACTATGGCTACACCTTC

clone_size: .
d_call: TRBD1
j_call: TRBJ1-1
v_call: TRBV10-3
cdr3_aa: CAISRTGSTEAFF
cdr3_nt: TGTGCCATCAGTCGGACAGGGAGCACTGAAGCTTTCTTT